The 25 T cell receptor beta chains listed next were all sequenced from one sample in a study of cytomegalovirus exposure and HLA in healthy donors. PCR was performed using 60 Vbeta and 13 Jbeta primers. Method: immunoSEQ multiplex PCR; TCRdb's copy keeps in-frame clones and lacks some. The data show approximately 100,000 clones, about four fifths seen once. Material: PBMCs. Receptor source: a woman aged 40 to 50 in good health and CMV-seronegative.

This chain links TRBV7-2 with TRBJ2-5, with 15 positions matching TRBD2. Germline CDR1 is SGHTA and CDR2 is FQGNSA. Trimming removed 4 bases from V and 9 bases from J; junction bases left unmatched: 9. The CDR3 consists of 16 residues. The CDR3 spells CASSSGLAGGKGAQYF. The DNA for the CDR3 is TGTGCCAGCAGCTCGGGACTAGCGGGGGGAAAAGGGGCCCAGTACTTC.

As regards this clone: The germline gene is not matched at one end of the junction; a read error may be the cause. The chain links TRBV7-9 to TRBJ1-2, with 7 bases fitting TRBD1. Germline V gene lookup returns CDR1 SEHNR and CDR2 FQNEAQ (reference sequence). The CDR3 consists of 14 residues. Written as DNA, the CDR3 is TGTGCCAGCAGCTTAGCAGGGGGCGAATCTGGCCACACCTTC. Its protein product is CASSLAGGESGHTF.

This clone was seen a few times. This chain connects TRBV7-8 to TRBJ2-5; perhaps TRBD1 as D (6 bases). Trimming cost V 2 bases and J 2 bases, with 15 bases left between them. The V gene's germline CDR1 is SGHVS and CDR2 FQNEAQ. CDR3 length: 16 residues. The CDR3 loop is CASSLTRTVRQETQYF. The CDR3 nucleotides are TGTGCCAGCAGCTTAACCCGGACAGTAAGGCAAGAGACCCAGTACTTC.

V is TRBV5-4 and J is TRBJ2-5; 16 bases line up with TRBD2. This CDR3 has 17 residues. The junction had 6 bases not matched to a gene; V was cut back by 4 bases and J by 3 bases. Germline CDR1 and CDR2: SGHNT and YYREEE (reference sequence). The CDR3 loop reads CASSPGLAGGPEETQYF. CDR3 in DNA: TGTGCCAGCAGCCCGGGACTAGCGGGGGGGCCGGAAGAGACCCAGTACTTC. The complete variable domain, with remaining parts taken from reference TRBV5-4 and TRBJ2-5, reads ETGVTQSPTHLIKTRGQQVTLRCSSQSGHNTVSWYQQALGQGPQFIFQYYREEENGRGNFPPRFSGLQFPNYSSELNVNALELDDSALYLCASSPGLAGGPEETQYFGPGTRLLVL.

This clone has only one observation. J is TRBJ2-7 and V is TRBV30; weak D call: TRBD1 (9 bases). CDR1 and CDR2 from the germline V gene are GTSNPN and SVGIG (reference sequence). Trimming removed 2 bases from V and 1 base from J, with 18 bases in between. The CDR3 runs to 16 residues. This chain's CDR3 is CAWSSGRQGVSYEQYF. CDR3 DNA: TGTGCCTGGAGTAGCGGGAGACAGGGGGTTTCCTACGAGCAGTACTTC.

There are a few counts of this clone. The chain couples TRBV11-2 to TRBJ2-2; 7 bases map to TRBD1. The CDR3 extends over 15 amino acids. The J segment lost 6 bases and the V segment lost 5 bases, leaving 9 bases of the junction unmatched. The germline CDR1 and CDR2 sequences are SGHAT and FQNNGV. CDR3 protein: CASSPPGGWAGELFF. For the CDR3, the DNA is TGTGCCAGCAGCCCACCAGGGGGTTGGGCCGGGGAGCTGTTTTTT.

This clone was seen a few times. CDR3 sequence reads: CATSRSGQIIQPQHF. The DNA of the CDR3 is TGTGCCACCAGCAGATCGGGACAGATCATTCAGCCCCAGCATTTT. The chain carries TRBV15 and TRBJ1-5; 7 bases are shared with TRBD1. Trimming cost V 2 bases and J 6 bases; bases outside gene matches: 7. The length of the CDR3 is 15 residues. CDR1 is LNHNV, CDR2 YYDKDF, per germline (reference sequence).

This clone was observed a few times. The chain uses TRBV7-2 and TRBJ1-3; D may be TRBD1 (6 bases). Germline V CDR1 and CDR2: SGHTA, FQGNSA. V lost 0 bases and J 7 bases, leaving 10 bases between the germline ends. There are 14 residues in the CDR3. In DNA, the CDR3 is TGTGCCAGCAGCTTAGCGCTAAGGGGGAACACCATATATTTT. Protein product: CASSLALRGNTIYF.

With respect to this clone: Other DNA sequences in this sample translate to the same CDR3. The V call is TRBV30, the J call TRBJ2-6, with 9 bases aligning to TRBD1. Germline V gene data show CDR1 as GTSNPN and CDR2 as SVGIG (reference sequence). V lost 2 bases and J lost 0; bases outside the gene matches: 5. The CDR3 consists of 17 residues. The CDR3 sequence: CAWSLTGGPSGANVLTF. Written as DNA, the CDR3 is TGTGCCTGGAGTCTGACAGGGGGTCCCTCTGGGGCCAACGTCCTGACTTTC. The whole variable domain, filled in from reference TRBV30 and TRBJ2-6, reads SQTIHQWPATLVQPVGSPLSLECTVEGTSNPNLYWYRQAAGRGLQLLFYSVGIGQISSEVPQNLSASRPQDRQFILSSKKLLLSDSGFYLCAWSLTGGPSGANVLTFGAGSRLTVL.

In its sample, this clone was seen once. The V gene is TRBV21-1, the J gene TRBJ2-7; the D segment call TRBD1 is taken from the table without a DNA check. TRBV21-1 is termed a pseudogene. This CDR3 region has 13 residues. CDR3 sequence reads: CASREGTDDEQYF. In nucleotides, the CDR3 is TGTGCCAGCAGAGAGGGGACAGATGACGAGCAGTACTTC.

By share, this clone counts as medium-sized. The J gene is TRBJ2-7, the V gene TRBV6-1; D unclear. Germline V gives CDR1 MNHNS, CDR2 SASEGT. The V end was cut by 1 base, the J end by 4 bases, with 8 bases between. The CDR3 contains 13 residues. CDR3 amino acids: CASSEGEVYEQYF. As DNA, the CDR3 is TGTGCCAGCAGTGAAGGAGAGGTTTACGAGCAGTACTTC.

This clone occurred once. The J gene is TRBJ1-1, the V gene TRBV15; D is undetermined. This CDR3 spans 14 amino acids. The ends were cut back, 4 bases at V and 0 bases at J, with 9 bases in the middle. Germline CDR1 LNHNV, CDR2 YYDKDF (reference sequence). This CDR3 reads CATSTSLMNTEAFF. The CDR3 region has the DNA TGTGCCACCAGCACCTCTTTAATGAACACTGAAGCTTTCTTT.

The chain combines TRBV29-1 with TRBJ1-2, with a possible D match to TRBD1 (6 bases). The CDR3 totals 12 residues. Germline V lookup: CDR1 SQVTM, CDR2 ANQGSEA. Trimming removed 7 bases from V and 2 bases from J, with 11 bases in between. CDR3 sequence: CSGTESNYGYTF. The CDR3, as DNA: TGCAGCGGGACAGAGTCCAACTATGGCTACACCTTC.

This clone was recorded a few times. CDR3 in DNA: TGTGCCAGCAGTAGAAAAAGTGAAGCTTTCTTT. Residues: CASSRKSEAFF. This chain links TRBV5-8 with TRBJ1-1; no firm D call. Germline V gives CDR1 SGHTS, CDR2 YDEGEE. V was trimmed by 5 bases and J by 7 bases, leaving 9 bases between them. The CDR3 sequence is 11 residues long.

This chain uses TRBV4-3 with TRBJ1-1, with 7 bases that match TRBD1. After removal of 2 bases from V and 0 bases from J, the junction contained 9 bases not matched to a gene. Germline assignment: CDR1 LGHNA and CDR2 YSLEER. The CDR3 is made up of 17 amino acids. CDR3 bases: TGCGCCAGCAGCCAACATCGACAGGGTGCCTTGAACACTGAAGCTTTCTTT. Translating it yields CASSQHRQGALNTEAFF.

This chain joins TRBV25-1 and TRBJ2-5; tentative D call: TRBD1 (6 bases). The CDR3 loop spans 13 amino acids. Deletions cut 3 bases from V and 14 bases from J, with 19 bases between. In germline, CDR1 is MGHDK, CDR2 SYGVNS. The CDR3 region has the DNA TGTGCCAGCAGTGATCCCGACAGGCCGTTGCATTACTTC. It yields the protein CASSDPDRPLHYF.

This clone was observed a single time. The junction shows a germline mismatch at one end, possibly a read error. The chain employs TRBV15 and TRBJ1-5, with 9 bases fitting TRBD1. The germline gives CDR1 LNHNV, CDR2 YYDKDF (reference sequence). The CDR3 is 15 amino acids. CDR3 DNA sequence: TGTGCCACCAGCAGCCGGACAGGGGCCGGTCAGCCCCAGAATTTT. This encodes CATSSRTGAGQPQNF. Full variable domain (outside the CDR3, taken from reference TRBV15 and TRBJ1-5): DAMVIQNPRYQVTQFGKPVTLSCSQTLNHNVMYWYQQKSSQAPKLLFHYYDKDFNNEADTPDNFQSRRPNTSFCFLDIRSPGLGDTAMYLCATSSRTGAGQPQNFGDGTRLSIL.

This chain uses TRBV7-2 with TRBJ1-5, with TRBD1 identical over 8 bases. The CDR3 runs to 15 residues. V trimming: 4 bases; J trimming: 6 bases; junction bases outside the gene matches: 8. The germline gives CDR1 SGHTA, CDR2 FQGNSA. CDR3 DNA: TGTGCCAGCAGCTCCTCTGGACAGGGAGGTCAGCCCCAGCATTTT. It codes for CASSSSGQGGQPQHF.

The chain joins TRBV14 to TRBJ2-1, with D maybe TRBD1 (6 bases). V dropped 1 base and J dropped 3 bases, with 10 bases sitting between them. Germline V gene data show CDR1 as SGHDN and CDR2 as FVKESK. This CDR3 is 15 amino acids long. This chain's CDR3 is CASSQAIGGYNEQFF. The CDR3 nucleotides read TGTGCCAGCAGCCAAGCCATAGGGGGCTACAATGAGCAGTTCTTC.

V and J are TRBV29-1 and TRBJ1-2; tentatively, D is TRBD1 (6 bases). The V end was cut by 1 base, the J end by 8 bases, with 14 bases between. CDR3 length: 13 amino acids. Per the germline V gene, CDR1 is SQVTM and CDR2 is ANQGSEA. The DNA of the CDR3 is TGCAGCGTTGAAGGGGGACACAGGGACGGCTACACCTTC. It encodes CSVEGGHRDGYTF.

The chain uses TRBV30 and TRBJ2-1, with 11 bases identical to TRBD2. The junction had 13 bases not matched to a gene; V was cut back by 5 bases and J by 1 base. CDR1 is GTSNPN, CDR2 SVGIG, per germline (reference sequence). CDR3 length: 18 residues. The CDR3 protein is CAWYTSGGKRGSYNEQFF. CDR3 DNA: TGTGCCTGGTACACTAGCGGGGGTAAGCGGGGATCCTACAATGAGCAGTTCTTC.

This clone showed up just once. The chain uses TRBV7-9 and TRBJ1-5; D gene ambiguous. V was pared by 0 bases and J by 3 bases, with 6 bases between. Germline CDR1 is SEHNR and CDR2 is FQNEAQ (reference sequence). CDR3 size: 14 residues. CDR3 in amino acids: CASSLAADNQPQHF. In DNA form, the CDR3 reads TGTGCCAGCAGCTTAGCAGCGGACAATCAGCCCCAGCATTTT.

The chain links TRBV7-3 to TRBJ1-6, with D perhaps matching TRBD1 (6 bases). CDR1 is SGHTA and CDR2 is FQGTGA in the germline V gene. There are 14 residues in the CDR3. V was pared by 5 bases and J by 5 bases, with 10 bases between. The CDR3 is CASSQQGHNSPLHF. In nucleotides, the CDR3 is TGTGCCAGCAGCCAACAGGGCCATAATTCACCCCTCCACTTT.

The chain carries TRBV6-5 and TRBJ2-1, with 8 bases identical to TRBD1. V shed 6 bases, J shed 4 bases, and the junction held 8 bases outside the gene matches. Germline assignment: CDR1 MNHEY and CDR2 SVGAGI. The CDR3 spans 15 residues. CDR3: CASRTRTGSYNEQFF. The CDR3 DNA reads TGTGCCAGCAGGACCCGGACAGGGTCTTACAATGAGCAGTTCTTC.

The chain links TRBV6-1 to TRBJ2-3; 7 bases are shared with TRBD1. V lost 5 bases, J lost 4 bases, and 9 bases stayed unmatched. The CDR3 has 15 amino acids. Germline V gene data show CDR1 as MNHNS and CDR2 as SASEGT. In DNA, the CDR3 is TGTGCCAGCAGTCCCGACAGGGCCTACGCAGATACGCAGTATTTT. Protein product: CASSPDRAYADTQYF.